This is a list of T cell receptor beta chains from one sample in a study of shared clonotypes between healthy human individuals. Clones were sequenced by immunoSEQ multiplex PCR, and TCRdb holds only the in-frame ones, with some missing. The sample gives under 200,000 clones, just under 95% of which show up once; roughly 0.07% is in the top ten. The source material was naive CD4+ T cells sorted from blood. All receptors come from a woman under 40 in good health. Each CDR3 is given with its conserved first and last residue. D genes are given only for firm matches. The size field is filled for only some rows; it gives once, few, many or a size class.

J gene | clone size | D gene | V gene | CDR3 protein | CDR3 DNA
TRBJ2-7 | once | TRBD2 | TRBV18 | CASSPVLAASYEQYF | TGTGCCAGCTCACCAGTACTAGCGGCTTCCTACGAGCAGTACTTC
TRBJ2-7 | once | TRBD1 | TRBV30 | CAWKGQGGYEQYF | TGTGCCTGGAAGGGACAGGGGGGATACGAGCAGTACTTC
TRBJ2-7 | NA | TRBD1 | TRBV28 | CASSPSGTGNYEQYF | TGTGCCAGCAGCCCCTCCGGGACAGGGAACTACGAGCAGTACTTC
TRBJ1-1 | few | NA | TRBV30 | CAWSVSVREAFF | TGTGCCTGGAGTGTATCAGTGCGTGAAGCTTTCTTT
TRBJ2-1 | NA | NA | TRBV6-4 | CASSDPPGEQFF | TGTGCCAGCAGTGACCCCCCCGGTGAGCAGTTCTTC
TRBJ2-7 | NA | NA | TRBV5-3 | CARSLGVGILGYYEQYF | TGTGCCAGAAGCTTGGGGGTTGGGATTTTGGGTTATTACGAGCAGTACTTC
TRBJ2-7 | NA | NA | TRBV30 | CAWSMTVSYEQYF | TGTGCCTGGAGTATGACGGTATCCTACGAGCAGTACTTC
TRBJ1-1 | NA | NA | TRBV6-1 | CASSELWLDNTEAFF | TGTGCCAGCAGTGAGCTGTGGTTGGATAACACTGAAGCTTTCTTT
TRBJ2-2 | NA | TRBD2 | TRBV6-1 | CASLNSGRGRELFF | TGTGCCAGCCTTAATAGCGGGAGGGGGCGGGAGCTGTTTTTT
TRBJ1-3 | NA | NA | TRBV6-1 | CASSDPQDSGNTIYF | TGTGCCAGCAGTGACCCACAGGATTCTGGAAACACCATATATTTT
TRBJ2-7 | NA | TRBD2 | TRBV5-1 | CASSDPSGAYEQYF | TGCGCCAGCAGCGATCCTAGCGGGGCCTACGAGCAGTACTTC
TRBJ2-7 | NA | NA | TRBV28 | CASSPDGLASRF | TGTGCCAGCAGTCCCGACGGTTTAGCGTCGCGTTTC
TRBJ2-7 | NA | NA | TRBV18 | CASSPQGRASEQYF | TGTGCCAGCTCACCACAGGGACGGGCCTCCGAGCAGTACTTC
TRBJ2-1 | NA | TRBD2 | TRBV18 | CASSPLAGFDNEQFF | TGTGCCAGCTCGCCTCTAGCGGGTTTCGACAATGAGCAGTTCTTC
TRBJ2-2 | NA | TRBD1 | TRBV9 | CASSVGERTGVAGELFF | TGTGCCAGCAGCGTAGGTGAGCGGACAGGGGTGGCCGGGGAGCTGTTTTTT
TRBJ2-7 | NA | TRBD1 | TRBV5-1 | CASSLQGGYEQYF | TGCGCCAGCAGCCTACAGGGGGGTTACGAGCAGTACTTC